One and the same sample provided the 24 T cell receptor beta chains below, sequenced in a study of shared clonotypes between healthy human individuals (dated by TCRdb to 2020 to 2021). For the CD8 naive samples, CD45RO-negative cells were positively selected for CCR7, yielding a CD45RA+CCR7+ population from which TemRA cells were excluded. The library was produced with the immunoSEQ multiplex PCR assay. TCRdb took over this immuneACCESS table, retaining in-frame rearrangements with V and J assigned. Such tables are incomplete; in checked studies, under half of the missing clones stem from an unresolved V gene, and the remainder is unexplained. The sample table lists around 2.1 million clones, 85% to 95% of them with a count of one. The ten largest make up roughly 1.7% of the sample. Source material: naive CD8+ T cells from PBMCs. The cell subset or site label on this specimen signifies: CD45RA+CCR7+. Every receptor here comes from a man younger than 35 in good health. Some clones in this sample may be carry-over from other donors' samples.

The chain couples TRBV7-9 to TRBJ2-5; TRBD2 matches 7 bases. CDR3 length: 16 amino acids. Trimming cost V 4 bases and J 1 base; bases outside gene matches: 9. Germline V CDR1 and CDR2: SEHNR, FQNEAQ (reference sequence). CDR3 sequence reads: CASSSDRDYLQETQYF. The CDR3 nucleotides read TGTGCCAGCAGCTCCGACCGGGACTACCTCCAAGAGACCCAGTACTTC.

The chain carries TRBV5-1 and TRBJ2-5, with D tentatively TRBD2 (6 bases). CDR1 is SGHRS, CDR2 YFSETQ, per germline. Deletions cut 4 bases from V and 13 bases from J, with 17 bases between. There are 12 residues in the CDR3. The CDR3 DNA is TGCGCCAGCAGCAAAGAACTCCGGGACTTGTACTTC. This sequence encodes CASSKELRDLYF.

The V call is TRBV7-6, the J call TRBJ2-2, with 8 bases matching TRBD2. J lost 4 bases, V lost 11 bases, and 12 bases had no gene match. CDR1 and CDR2 (germline): SGHVS, FNYEAQ. The CDR3 is 15 amino acids. The CDR3 DNA is TGTGCCTCCCGGGATGAGCGGGGGCTCACCGGGGAGCTGTTTTTT. Translating it yields CASRDERGLTGELFF. Filled out from reference TRBV7-6 and TRBJ2-2, the complete variable domain reads GAGVSQSPRYKVTKRGQDVALRCDPISGHVSLYWYRQALGQGPEFLTYFNYEAQQDKSGLPNDRFSAERPEGSISTLTIQRTEQRDSAMYRCASRDERGLTGELFFGEGSRLTVL.

The rearrangement links TRBV4-1 to TRBJ1-1; TRBD1 is a possible D gene (5 bases). The germline V gene has CDR1 MGHRA and CDR2 YSYEKL. Trimming removed 0 bases from V and 1 base from J, with 24 bases in between. CDR3 size: 20 residues. CDR3 protein: CASSQDAPGKVKVGNTEAFF. For the CDR3, the DNA is TGCGCCAGCAGCCAAGATGCGCCAGGGAAGGTGAAAGTGGGGAACACTGAAGCTTTCTTT.

The chain has TRBV5-1 and TRBJ1-1; D not resolved. Germline CDR1 reads SGHRS; CDR2 reads YFSETQ. CDR3 length: 13 amino acids. V shed 6 bases and J shed 3 bases, with 12 bases lying between them. CDR3 sequence: CASTVTGYTEAFF. In nucleotides, the CDR3 is TGCGCCAGCACCGTAACGGGGTACACTGAAGCTTTCTTT.

The chain carries TRBV25-1 and TRBJ1-1, with D unclear. The CDR3 is 14 amino acids. The germline V gene has CDR1 MGHDK and CDR2 SYGVNS. With 1 base removed from V and 1 base from J, the gap between germline ends came to 7 bases. The CDR3 coding sequence is TGTGCCAGCAGTGAATGGGAGGGGAACACTGAAGCTTTCTTT. This encodes CASSEWEGNTEAFF.

This clone occurred once. The chain has TRBV6-5 and TRBJ1-1; D remains ambiguous. This CDR3 spans 15 amino acids. The germline CDR1 and CDR2 sequences are MNHEY and SVGAGI. Trimming left V 0 bases short and J 0 bases short, with 8 bases between. CDR3 amino acids: CASSYSIRMNTEAFF. Written as DNA, the CDR3 is TGTGCCAGCAGTTACTCAATCCGAATGAACACTGAAGCTTTCTTT.

The chain carries TRBV7-9 and TRBJ2-7, with TRBD1 identical over 9 bases. With 4 bases clipped from V and 8 bases from J, the junction kept 6 bases outside the gene matches. There are 13 residues in the CDR3. Per the germline V gene, CDR1 is SEHNR and CDR2 is FQNEAQ (reference sequence). CDR3 loop: CASSSGQGPQQYF. CDR3 bases: TGTGCCAGCAGCTCGGGACAGGGACCCCAGCAGTACTTC.

The chain has TRBV7-9 and TRBJ2-5, with unresolved D. The DNA end lines up better with TRBJ2-7; the J call may be wrong. The CDR3 runs to 14 residues. Germline V gene lookup returns CDR1 SEHNR and CDR2 FQNEAQ (reference sequence). CDR3 in DNA: TGTGCCAGCAGTTCCCAGGCCGAGTTCTACGAGCAGTACTTC. Encoded protein: CASSSQAEFYEQYF.

This clone was seen a handful of times. Other DNA sequences in the sample encode the same CDR3. The V and J genes are TRBV29-1 and TRBJ1-1; D remains ambiguous. V was pared by 5 bases and J by 0 bases, with 4 bases between. CDR1 and CDR2 (germline): SQVTM, ANQGSEA. The CDR3 consists of 11 residues. CDR3 nucleotides: TGCAGCGTTCGGATGAACACTGAAGCTTTCTTT. It encodes CSVRMNTEAFF.

This clone was seen once. The rearrangement links TRBV6-5 to TRBJ2-5; 7 nucleotides match TRBD2. This CDR3 has 15 residues. The V gene end was trimmed by 1 base and the J gene end by 5 bases; junction bases not matched to a gene: 7. The germline V gene encodes CDR1 MNHEY and CDR2 SVGAGI. The CDR3 bases are TGTGCCAGCAGTTACTTATCCAGGGAGGGGGAGACCCAGTACTTC. It codes for CASSYLSREGETQYF.

This clone showed up just a few times. The chain recombines TRBV18 with TRBJ1-1; D not certain. CDR3 size: 14 residues. Looked up from germline, CDR1 is KGHSH and CDR2 is LQKENI. V was cut by 6 bases and J by 0 bases, with 11 bases left in between. The CDR3 is CASSPGSVNTEAFF. In DNA, the CDR3 is TGTGCCAGCTCCCCGGGGTCGGTGAACACTGAAGCTTTCTTT.

The chain uses TRBV6-6 and TRBJ2-7; D is tentatively TRBD1 or TRBD2 (5 bases each). The V gene lost 5 bases and the J gene lost 1 base, with 18 bases spanning the gap. The CDR3 is 16 amino acids. In germline, CDR1 is MNHNY, CDR2 SVGAGI (reference sequence). CDR3 sequence reads: CASSPSGTAYSYEQYF. CDR3 nucleotide sequence: TGTGCCAGCAGTCCCTCCGGGACGGCGTATTCCTACGAGCAGTACTTC.

A single count supports this clone. The chain links TRBV9 to TRBJ1-2, with no clear D. The V gene lost 7 bases and the J gene lost 2 bases, with 6 bases spanning the gap. The CDR3 is 11 amino acids. Germline values: CDR1 SGDLS, CDR2 YYNGEE. The DNA of the CDR3 is TGTGCCAGCTGGGGAAACTATGGCTACACCTTC. Encoded protein: CASWGNYGYTF. The full variable domain, in which reference TRBV9 and TRBJ1-2 provide the parts outside the CDR3, is DSGVTQTPKHLITATGQRVTLRCSPRSGDLSVYWYQQSLDQGLQFLIQYYNGEERAKGNILERFSAQQFPDLHSELNLSSLELGDSALYFCASWGNYGYTFGSGTRLTVV.

For this clone: The same CDR3 is also encoded by other DNA sequences in this sample. CDR3: CASSLDRMNTEAFF. The DNA of the CDR3 is TGTGCCAGCAGTTTAGACAGAATGAACACTGAAGCTTTCTTT. J is TRBJ1-1 and V is TRBV27, with D perhaps TRBD1 (5 bases). The V end lost 2 bases, the J end lost 0 bases, and 7 bases lay between the germline ends. CDR3 length: 14 residues. Germline CDR1 is MNHEY and CDR2 is SMNVEV (reference sequence).

The genes are TRBV18 and TRBJ2-7; unclear D gene. The V gene lost 3 bases and the J gene lost 6 bases, with 12 bases spanning the gap. The CDR3 contains 13 residues. Per the germline V gene, CDR1 is KGHSH and CDR2 is LQKENI. The CDR3 nucleotides are TGTGCCAGCTCACCTTTTTCTAGAGGCGAGCAGTACTTC. Its translation: CASSPFSRGEQYF.

CDR3 DNA sequence: TGTGCCAGCAGACGGACAGGGGAGAACATTCAGTACTTC. It is translated as CASRRTGENIQYF. The rearrangement joins TRBV2 to TRBJ2-4, with 9 bases matching TRBD1. The CDR3 runs to 13 residues. Unmatched junction bases numbered 4, after V lost 6 bases and J lost 7 bases. The V gene's germline CDR1 is SNHLY and CDR2 FYNNEI.

This chain joins TRBV4-1 and TRBJ2-6; 9 bases map to TRBD2. Germline assignment: CDR1 MGHRA and CDR2 YSYEKL. The CDR3 runs to 20 residues. V was pared by 0 bases and J by 3 bases, with 12 bases of the junction left unmatched. CDR3 DNA: TGCGCCAGCAGCCAAGATCACGGTAGCGGGAGTATGGTTGGGGCCAACGTCCTGACTTTC. Its protein is CASSQDHGSGSMVGANVLTF.

The rearrangement uses TRBV5-8 and TRBJ2-1, with 9 bases aligning to TRBD2. The J segment lost 7 bases and the V segment lost 2 bases, leaving 7 bases of the junction unmatched. The CDR3 length is 15 residues. Germline V lookup: CDR1 SGHTS, CDR2 YDEGEE. The CDR3 is CASSFVAGVWNEQFF. CDR3 coding DNA: TGTGCCAGCAGCTTCGTAGCGGGGGTCTGGAATGAGCAGTTCTTC.

The rearrangement links TRBV7-6 to TRBJ2-7; TRBD2 might be the D (5 bases). The CDR3 sequence is 12 residues long. Between the trimmed V and J ends, which lost 5 bases and 3 bases, there was a span of 8 bases. Germline CDR1 reads SGHVS; CDR2 reads FNYEAQ. The CDR3 nucleotides are TGTGCCAGCAGCCCCGCGGGCTACGAGCAGTACTTC. It codes for CASSPAGYEQYF. Together with reference TRBV7-6 and TRBJ2-7, the CDR3 gives the full variable domain: GAGVSQSPRYKVTKRGQDVALRCDPISGHVSLYWYRQALGQGPEFLTYFNYEAQQDKSGLPNDRFSAERPEGSISTLTIQRTEQRDSAMYRCASSPAGYEQYFGPGTRLTVT.

This chain joins TRBV5-1 and TRBJ1-5; 7 bases map to TRBD1. The V gene's germline CDR1 is SGHRS and CDR2 YFSETQ. The CDR3 sequence is 14 residues long. V shed 4 bases and J 7 bases; nucleotides not matched to a gene: 8. The CDR3 sequence: CASSLTGSGQPQHF. The CDR3 nucleotides read TGCGCCAGCAGCCTGACAGGGTCTGGGCAGCCCCAGCATTTT.

The table lists this clone with a count of one. The rearrangement uses TRBV11-2 and TRBJ2-1; TRBD2 matches 7 bases. V gave up 5 bases and J gave up 3 bases; unmatched junction bases: 7. Germline V gene sequence: CDR1 SGHAT, CDR2 FQNNGV. CDR3 size: 15 residues. This CDR3 reads CASSPGRRGYNEQFF. In nucleotides, the CDR3 is TGTGCCAGCAGCCCCGGGAGGCGGGGCTACAATGAGCAGTTCTTC.

The rearrangement joins TRBV9 to TRBJ2-7; the D gene is possibly TRBD2 (6 bases). V gave up 4 bases and J gave up 2 bases, with 16 bases separating them. This CDR3 is built from 15 residues. Per the germline V gene, CDR1 is SGDLS and CDR2 is YYNGEE. The CDR3 DNA sequence: TGTGCCAGCAGCCCATCCGGGAGCCGCACCTACGAGCAGTACTTC. Encoded protein: CASSPSGSRTYEQYF.

As to this clone: Distinct nucleotide sequences in the sample also encode this CDR3. V usage is TRBV28 and J usage is TRBJ2-7; 9 bases align to TRBD2. Germline V gives CDR1 MDHEN, CDR2 SYDVKM. The CDR3 is 15 amino acids. V shed 5 bases and J 0 bases; nucleotides not matched to a gene: 5. The DNA for the CDR3 is TGTGCCAGCAGTAGTCAGCGGGAGGCCTCCTACGAGCAGTACTTC. Protein: CASSSQREASYEQYF.